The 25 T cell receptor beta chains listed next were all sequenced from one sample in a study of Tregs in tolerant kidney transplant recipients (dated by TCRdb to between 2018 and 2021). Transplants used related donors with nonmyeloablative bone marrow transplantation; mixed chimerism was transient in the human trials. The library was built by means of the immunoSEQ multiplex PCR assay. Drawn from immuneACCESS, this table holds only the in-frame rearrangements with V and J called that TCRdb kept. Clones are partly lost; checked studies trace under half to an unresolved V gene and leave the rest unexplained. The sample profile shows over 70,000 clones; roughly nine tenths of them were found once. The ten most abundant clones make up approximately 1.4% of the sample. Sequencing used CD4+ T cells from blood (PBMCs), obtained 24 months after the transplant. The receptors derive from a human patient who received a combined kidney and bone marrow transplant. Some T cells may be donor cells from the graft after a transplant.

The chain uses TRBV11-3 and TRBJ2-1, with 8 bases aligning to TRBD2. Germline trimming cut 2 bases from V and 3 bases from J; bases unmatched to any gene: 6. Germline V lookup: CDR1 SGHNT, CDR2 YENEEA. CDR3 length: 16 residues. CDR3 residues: CASSLPIAGRYNEQFF. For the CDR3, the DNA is TGTGCCAGCAGCTTACCTATAGCGGGACGCTACAATGAGCAGTTCTTC.

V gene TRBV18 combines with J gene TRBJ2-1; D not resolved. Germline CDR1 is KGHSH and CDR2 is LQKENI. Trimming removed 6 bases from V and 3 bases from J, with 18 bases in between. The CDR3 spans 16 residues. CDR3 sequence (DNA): TGTGCCAGCTCCCTCGCAGTCCGGTCGGGCTACAATGAGCAGTTCTTC. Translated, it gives CASSLAVRSGYNEQFF.

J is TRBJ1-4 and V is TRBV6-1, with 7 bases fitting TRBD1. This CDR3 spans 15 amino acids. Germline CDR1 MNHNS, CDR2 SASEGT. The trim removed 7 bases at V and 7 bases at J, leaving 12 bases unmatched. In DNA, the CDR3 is TGTGCCAGCACCATAAGGGGGCAGAGGCCTGAAAAACTGTTTTTT. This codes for CASTIRGQRPEKLFF.

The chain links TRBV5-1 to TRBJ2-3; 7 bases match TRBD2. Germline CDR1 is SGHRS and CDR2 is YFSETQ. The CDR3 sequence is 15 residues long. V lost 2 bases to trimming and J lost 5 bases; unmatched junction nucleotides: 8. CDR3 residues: CASSLSSGAGDTQYF. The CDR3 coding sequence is TGCGCCAGCAGCTTATCCAGCGGGGCGGGAGATACGCAGTATTTT.

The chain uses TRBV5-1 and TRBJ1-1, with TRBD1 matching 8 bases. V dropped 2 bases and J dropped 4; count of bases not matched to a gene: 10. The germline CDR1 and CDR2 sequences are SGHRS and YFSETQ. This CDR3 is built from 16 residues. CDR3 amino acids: CASSLIQGAGGTEAFF. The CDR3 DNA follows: TGCGCCAGCAGCTTAATCCAGGGGGCCGGGGGCACTGAAGCTTTCTTT. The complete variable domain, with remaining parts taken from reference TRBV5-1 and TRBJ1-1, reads KAGVTQTPRYLIKTRGQQVTLSCSPISGHRSVSWYQQTPGQGLQFLFEYFSETQRNKGNFPGRFSGRQFSNSRSEMNVSTLELGDSALYLCASSLIQGAGGTEAFFGQGTRLTVV.

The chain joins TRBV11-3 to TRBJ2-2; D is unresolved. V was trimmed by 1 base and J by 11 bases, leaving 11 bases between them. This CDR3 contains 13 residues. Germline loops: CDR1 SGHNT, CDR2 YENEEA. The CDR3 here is CASSLVSPTELFF. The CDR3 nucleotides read TGTGCCAGCAGCTTAGTTTCCCCCACTGAGCTGTTTTTT.

The CDR3 coding sequence is TGTGCCAGCAGCAAAGGGGACCGGGACAGGGGGCGCGGTGGCTACACCTTC. This sequence encodes CASSKGDRDRGRGGYTF. This chain uses TRBV21-1 with TRBJ1-2; the table's TRBD1 call for D was not verified on the DNA. TRBV21-1 is annotated as a pseudogene. This CDR3 spans 17 amino acids.

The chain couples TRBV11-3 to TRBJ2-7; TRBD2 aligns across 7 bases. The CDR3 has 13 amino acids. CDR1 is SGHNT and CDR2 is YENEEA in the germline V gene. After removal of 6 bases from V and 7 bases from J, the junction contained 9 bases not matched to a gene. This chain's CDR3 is CASSKRGGLEQYF. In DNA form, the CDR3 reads TGTGCCAGCAGTAAGCGGGGAGGGCTGGAGCAGTACTTC.

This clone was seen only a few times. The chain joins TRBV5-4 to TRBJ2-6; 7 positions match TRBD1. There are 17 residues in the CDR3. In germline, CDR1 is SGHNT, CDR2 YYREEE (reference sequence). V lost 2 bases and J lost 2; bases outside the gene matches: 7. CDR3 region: CASSFYRGATGANVLTF. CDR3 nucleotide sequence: TGTGCCAGCAGCTTCTACAGGGGTGCTACTGGGGCCAACGTCCTGACTTTC.

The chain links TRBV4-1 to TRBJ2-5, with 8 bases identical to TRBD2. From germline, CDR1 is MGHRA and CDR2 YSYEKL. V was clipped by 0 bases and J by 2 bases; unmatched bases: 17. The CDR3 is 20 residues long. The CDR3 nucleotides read TGCGCCAGCAGCCAAGATTTTTACCAGGACATCACGGGAGGGCAAGAGACCCAGTACTTC. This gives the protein CASSQDFYQDITGGQETQYF.

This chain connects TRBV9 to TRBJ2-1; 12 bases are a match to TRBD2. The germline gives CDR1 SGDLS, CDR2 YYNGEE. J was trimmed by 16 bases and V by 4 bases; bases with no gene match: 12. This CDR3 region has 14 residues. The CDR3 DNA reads TGTGCCAGCAGCACAGAATTGACTAGCGGGAGCGAATTCTTC. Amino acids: CASSTELTSGSEFF.

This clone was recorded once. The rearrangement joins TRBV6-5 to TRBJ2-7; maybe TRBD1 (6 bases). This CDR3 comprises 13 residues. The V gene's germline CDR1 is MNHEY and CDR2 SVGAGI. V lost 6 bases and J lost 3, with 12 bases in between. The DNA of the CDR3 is TGTGCCAGCAGACCGGACAGAGACTACGAGCAGTACTTC. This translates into CASRPDRDYEQYF.

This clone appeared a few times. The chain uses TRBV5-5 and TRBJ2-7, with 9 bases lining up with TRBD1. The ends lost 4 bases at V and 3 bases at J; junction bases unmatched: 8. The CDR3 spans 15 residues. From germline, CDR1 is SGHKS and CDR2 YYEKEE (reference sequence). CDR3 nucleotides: TGTGCCAGCAGCCCTCCACCGGGACAGGGCTACGAGCAGTACTTC. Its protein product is CASSPPPGQGYEQYF.

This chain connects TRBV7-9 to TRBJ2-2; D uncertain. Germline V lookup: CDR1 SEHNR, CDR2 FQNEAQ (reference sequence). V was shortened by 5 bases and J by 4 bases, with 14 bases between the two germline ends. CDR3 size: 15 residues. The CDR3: CASSIDWQGTGELFF. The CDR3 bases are TGTGCCAGCAGCATTGACTGGCAAGGCACCGGGGAGCTGTTTTTT.

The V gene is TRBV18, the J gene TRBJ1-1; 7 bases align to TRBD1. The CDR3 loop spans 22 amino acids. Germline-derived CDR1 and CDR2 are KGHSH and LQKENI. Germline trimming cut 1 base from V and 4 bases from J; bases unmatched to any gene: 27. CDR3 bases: TGTGCCAGCTCACCACAAAAAAGCGAAAGGGACAGAAGATTATTTCGGGTCACTGAAGCTTTCTTT. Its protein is CASSPQKSERDRRLFRVTEAFF.

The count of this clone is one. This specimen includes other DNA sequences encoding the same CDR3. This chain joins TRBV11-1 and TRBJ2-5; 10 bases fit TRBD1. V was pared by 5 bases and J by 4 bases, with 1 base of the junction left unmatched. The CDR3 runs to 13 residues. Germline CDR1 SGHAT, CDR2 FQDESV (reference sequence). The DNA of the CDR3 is TGTGCCAGCAGCAGGGACAGGGGAGAGACCCAGTACTTC. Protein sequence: CASSRDRGETQYF.

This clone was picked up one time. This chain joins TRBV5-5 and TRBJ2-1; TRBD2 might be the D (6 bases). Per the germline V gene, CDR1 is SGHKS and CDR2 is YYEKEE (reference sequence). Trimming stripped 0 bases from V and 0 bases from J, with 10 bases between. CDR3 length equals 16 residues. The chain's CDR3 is CASSLELANSYNEQFF. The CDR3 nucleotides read TGTGCCAGCAGCTTGGAGCTAGCGAACTCCTACAATGAGCAGTTCTTC.

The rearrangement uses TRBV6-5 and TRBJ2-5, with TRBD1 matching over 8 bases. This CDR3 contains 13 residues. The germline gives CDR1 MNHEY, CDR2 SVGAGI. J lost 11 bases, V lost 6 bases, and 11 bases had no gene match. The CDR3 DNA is TGTGCCAGCAGAAGGCAGGGGGCTGGGGAGCAGTACTTC. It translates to CASRRQGAGEQYF.

CDR3 sequence reads: CANRQGASEGYTF. In DNA form, the CDR3 reads TGTGCCAACAGACAGGGGGCGTCTGAAGGCTACACCTTC. The chain uses TRBV10-3 and TRBJ1-2; 10 bases match TRBD1. J lost 8 bases, V lost 10 bases, and 10 bases had no gene match. The CDR3 has 13 amino acids. Germline V gene lookup returns CDR1 ENHRY and CDR2 SYGVKD.

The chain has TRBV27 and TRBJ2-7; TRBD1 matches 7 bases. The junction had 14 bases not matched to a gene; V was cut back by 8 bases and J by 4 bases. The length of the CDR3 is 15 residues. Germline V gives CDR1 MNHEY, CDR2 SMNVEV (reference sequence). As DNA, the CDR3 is TGTGCCAGCTCACCCGACTCAGGGGGAGTATACGAGCAGTACTTC. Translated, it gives CASSPDSGGVYEQYF.

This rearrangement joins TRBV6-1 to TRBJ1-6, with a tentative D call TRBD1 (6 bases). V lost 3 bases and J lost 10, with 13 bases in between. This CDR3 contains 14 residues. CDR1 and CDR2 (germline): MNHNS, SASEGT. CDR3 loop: CASSEIGGGSPLHF. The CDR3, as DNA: TGTGCCAGCAGTGAGATTGGGGGCGGATCACCCCTCCACTTT.

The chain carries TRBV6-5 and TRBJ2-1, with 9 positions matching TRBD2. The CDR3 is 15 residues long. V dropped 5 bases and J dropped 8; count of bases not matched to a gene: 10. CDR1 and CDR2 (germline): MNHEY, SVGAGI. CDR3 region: CASSHPSGARHEQFF. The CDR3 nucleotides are TGTGCCAGCAGTCACCCTAGCGGGGCCCGGCATGAGCAGTTCTTC.

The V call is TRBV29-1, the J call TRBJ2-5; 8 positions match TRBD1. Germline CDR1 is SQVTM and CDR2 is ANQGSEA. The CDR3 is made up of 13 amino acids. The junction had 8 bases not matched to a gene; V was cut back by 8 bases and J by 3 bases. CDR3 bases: TGCAGCACCTCCTCACAGGGGGAAGAGACCCAGTACTTC. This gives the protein CSTSSQGEETQYF.

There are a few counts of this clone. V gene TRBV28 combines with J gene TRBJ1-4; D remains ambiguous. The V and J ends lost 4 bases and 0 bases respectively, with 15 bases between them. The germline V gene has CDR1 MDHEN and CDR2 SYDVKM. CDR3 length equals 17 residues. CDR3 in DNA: TGTGCCAGCAGTTCACCCACCTACAGTGCAACTAATGAAAAACTGTTTTTT. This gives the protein CASSSPTYSATNEKLFF.

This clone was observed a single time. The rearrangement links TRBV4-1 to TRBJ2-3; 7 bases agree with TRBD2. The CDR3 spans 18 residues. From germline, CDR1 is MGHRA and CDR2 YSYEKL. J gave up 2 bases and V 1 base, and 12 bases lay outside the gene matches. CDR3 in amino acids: CASSQAHGLSGVTDTQYF. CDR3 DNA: TGCGCCAGCAGCCAAGCCCATGGGTTGAGCGGGGTCACAGATACGCAGTATTTT.